This T cell receptor beta chain appears in the sequencing data of a study of cytomegalovirus exposure and HLA in healthy donors. Study-wide results and limits: Most likely, a cluster of highly shared sequence variants arose as a sequencing artifact.

On this clone itself: Its antigen is currently unknown.

PCR was performed using 60 Vbeta and 13 Jbeta primers. Sequencing used immunoSEQ multiplex PCR; TCRdb keeps in-frame clones, though not all of them. The sample includes about 85,000 clones, 80% seen only once; the top ten take approximately 31%. Germline CDR1 is LNHDA and CDR2 is SQIVND (reference sequence). V shed 5 bases, J shed 7 bases, and the junction held 12 bases outside the gene matches. CDR3 size: 15 residues. This receptor was identified in a middle-aged man in good health and CMV-seropositive. The chain uses TRBV19 and TRBJ1-2, with 8 bases matching TRBD1. Sequencing was done on a sample of PBMCs. The chain's CDR3 is CASSPPLRTGGGYTF. In DNA form, the CDR3 reads TGTGCCAGTAGTCCCCCGTTAAGAACAGGGGGTGGCTACACCTTC.